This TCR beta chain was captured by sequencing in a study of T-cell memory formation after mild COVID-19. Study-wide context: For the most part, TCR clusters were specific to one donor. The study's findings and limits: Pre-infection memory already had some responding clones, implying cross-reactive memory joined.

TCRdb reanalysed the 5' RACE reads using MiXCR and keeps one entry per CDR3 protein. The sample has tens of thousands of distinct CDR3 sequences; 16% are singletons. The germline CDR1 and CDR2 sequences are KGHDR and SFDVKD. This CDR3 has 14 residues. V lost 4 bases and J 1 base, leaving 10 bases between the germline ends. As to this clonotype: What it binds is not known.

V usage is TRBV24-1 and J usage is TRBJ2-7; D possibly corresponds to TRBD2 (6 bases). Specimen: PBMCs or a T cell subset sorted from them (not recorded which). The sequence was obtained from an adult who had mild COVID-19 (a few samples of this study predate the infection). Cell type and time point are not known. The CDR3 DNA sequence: TGTGCCACCAGTGAATCAAGCGGGTCCTACGAGCAGTACTTC. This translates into CATSESSGSYEQYF.